The 29 T cell receptor beta chains reported below all come from one sample, sequenced in a study of glioma-infiltrating T cells after dendritic cell vaccination. The time point is: after dendritic cell vaccination, including at tumor progression/relapse. Profiling relied on immunoSEQ multiplex PCR, and the TCRdb table lists in-frame clones only, not all of them. This table holds tens of thousands of clones, 85% found once. Sequences were derived from blood, sampled after dendritic cell vaccination. The receptors were gathered from a human donor with glioblastoma.

The chain has TRBV19 and TRBJ2-3; D is possibly TRBD2 (5 bases). V was cut by 5 bases and J by 5 bases, with 20 bases left in between. The CDR3 is made up of 16 amino acids. CDR1 and CDR2 (germline): LNHDA, SQIVND (reference sequence). The CDR3 nucleotides are TGTGCCAGTAGTCCCCGGACGCGCTCCCGGGGAGATACGCAGTATTTT. It codes for CASSPRTRSRGDTQYF.

This chain links TRBV29-1 with TRBJ1-1, with 8 nucleotides matching TRBD1. Germline assignment: CDR1 SQVTM and CDR2 ANQGSEA. V lost 5 bases and J lost 2; bases outside the gene matches: 4. CDR3 length equals 13 residues. CDR3 DNA: TGCAGCGTTCCGGGACAGGCCAACACTGAAGCTTTCTTT. It encodes CSVPGQANTEAFF.

This clone was seen more than once but under ten times. The chain combines TRBV29-1 with TRBJ1-5; TRBD1 might be the D (5 bases). Deletions cut 0 bases from V and 9 bases from J, with 9 bases between. CDR3 length: 12 amino acids. The germline V gene has CDR1 SQVTM and CDR2 ANQGSEA. The DNA of the CDR3 is TGCAGCGTTGAAGATTTCGGGGGGCCCCAGCATTTT. Amino acid sequence: CSVEDFGGPQHF.

This rearrangement joins TRBV6-1 to TRBJ1-5; D gene ambiguous. In germline, CDR1 is MNHNS, CDR2 SASEGT. This CDR3 is 14 amino acids long. The V and J ends lost 1 base and 3 bases respectively, with 7 bases between them. CDR3 DNA: TGTGCCAGCAGTGAAGTGACTGTCAATCAGCCCCAGCATTTT. Residues: CASSEVTVNQPQHF.

This rearrangement joins TRBV7-9 to TRBJ2-7; 8 bases align to TRBD2. The ends lost 0 bases at V and 4 bases at J; junction bases unmatched: 8. Per the germline V gene, CDR1 is SEHNR and CDR2 is FQNEAQ (reference sequence). The CDR3 length is 16 residues. As DNA, the CDR3 is TGTGCCAGCAGCTTAGCGCTCTCCGGGAGGGCTTACGAGCAGTACTTC. Its translation is CASSLALSGRAYEQYF. Full variable domain (outside the CDR3, taken from reference TRBV7-9 and TRBJ2-7): DTGVSQNPRHKITKRGQNVTFRCDPISEHNRLYWYRQTLGQGPEFLTYFQNEAQLEKSRLLSDRFSAERPKGSFSTLEIQRTEQGDSAMYLCASSLALSGRAYEQYFGPGTRLTVT.

This rearrangement joins TRBV5-6 to TRBJ1-2, with 8 bases fitting TRBD1. The ends lost 1 base at V and 0 bases at J; junction bases unmatched: 5. Germline assignment: CDR1 SGHDT and CDR2 YYEEEE. The CDR3 has 16 amino acids. CDR3 in amino acids: CASSLFGTGANYGYTF. The CDR3 nucleotides are TGTGCCAGCAGCTTGTTCGGGACAGGAGCTAACTATGGCTACACCTTC.

The V call is TRBV5-6, the J call TRBJ2-5, with D possibly TRBD2 on 5 matching bases. V was pared by 7 bases and J by 7 bases, with 17 bases between. The CDR3 consists of 13 residues. Germline V gene sequence: CDR1 SGHDT, CDR2 YYEEEE. In nucleotides, the CDR3 is TGTGCCAGCTTGAGCGGAACAAAGGGGACCCAGTACTTC. This translates into CASLSGTKGTQYF. The variable domain in full, with the rest retrieved from reference TRBV5-6 and TRBJ2-5, is DAGVTQSPTHLIKTRGQQVTLRCSPKSGHDTVSWYQQALGQGPQFIFQYYEEEERQRGNFPDRFSGHQFPNYSSELNVNALLLGDSALYLCASLSGTKGTQYFGPGTRLLVL.

The CDR3 reads CASSLTGASGNTIYF. The CDR3, as DNA: TGTGCCAGCAGCCTGACAGGGGCCTCTGGAAACACCATATATTTT. The chain couples TRBV5-4 to TRBJ1-3; 8 bases are a match to TRBD1. CDR1 SGHNT and CDR2 YYREEE come from the germline V gene (reference sequence). The CDR3 extends over 15 amino acids. Trimming took 4 bases from V and 0 from J; bases not matched to a gene: 3.

A note on this clone: The sample has other DNA sequences that encode this CDR3 too. The rearrangement links TRBV7-9 to TRBJ1-1; 8 bases map to TRBD1. Germline CDR1 reads SEHNR; CDR2 reads FQNEAQ (reference sequence). J was trimmed by 0 bases and V by 5 bases; bases with no gene match: 2. The CDR3 is 14 residues long. The CDR3 protein is CASSPTGVNTEAFF. CDR3 nucleotide sequence: TGTGCCAGCAGCCCGACAGGGGTGAACACTGAAGCTTTCTTT.

V usage is TRBV19 and J usage is TRBJ1-2, with 10 bases lining up with TRBD1. Germline lookup yields CDR1 LNHDA and CDR2 SQIVND (reference sequence). Trimming took 7 bases from V and 4 from J; bases not matched to a gene: 6. The CDR3 runs to 14 residues. CDR3 protein: CASMRQGALYGYTF. CDR3 bases: TGTGCCAGTATGAGACAGGGGGCCCTCTATGGCTACACCTTC.

The V gene is TRBV7-9, the J gene TRBJ1-2; D is perhaps TRBD1 (5 bases). Germline assignment: CDR1 SEHNR and CDR2 FQNEAQ (reference sequence). V lost 10 bases, J lost 5 bases, and 14 bases lay in between. The CDR3 is 12 residues long. The DNA for the CDR3 is TGTGCCATATGGGTAGGGGTGTATGGCTACACCTTC. This codes for CAIWVGVYGYTF.

This chain connects TRBV27 to TRBJ1-4; 7 nucleotides agree with TRBD1. In germline, CDR1 is MNHEY, CDR2 SMNVEV (reference sequence). The CDR3 has 15 amino acids. V lost 3 bases to trimming and J lost 5 bases; unmatched junction nucleotides: 6. For the CDR3, the DNA is TGTGCCAGCAGTTTCGTCCAGGGGGTAAATGAAAAACTGTTTTTT. Encoded protein: CASSFVQGVNEKLFF. Using reference TRBV27 and TRBJ1-4 for the parts outside the CDR3, the full variable domain is EAQVTQNPRYLITVTGKKLTVTCSQNMNHEYMSWYRQDPGLGLRQIYYSMNVEVTDKGDVPEGYKVSRKEKRNFPLILESPSPNQTSLYFCASSFVQGVNEKLFFGSGTQLSVL.

This clone was seen only a few times. The chain employs TRBV7-3 and TRBJ2-1; 14 bases agree with TRBD2. The CDR3 totals 18 residues. Germline V lookup: CDR1 SGHTA, CDR2 FQGTGA. V shed 5 bases and J 5 bases; nucleotides not matched to a gene: 11. The CDR3 is CASSRTGTSGSRNNEQFF. The CDR3, as DNA: TGTGCCAGCAGCAGAACCGGGACTAGCGGGAGTAGAAACAATGAGCAGTTCTTC. The full variable domain, in which reference TRBV7-3 and TRBJ2-1 provide the parts outside the CDR3, is GAGVSQTPSNKVTEKGKYVELRCDPISGHTALYWYRQSLGQGPEFLIYFQGTGAADDSGLPNDRFFAVRPEGSVSTLKIQRTERGDSAVYLCASSRTGTSGSRNNEQFFGPGTRLTVL.

This chain uses TRBV5-4 with TRBJ2-7; 11 bases fit TRBD2. The CDR3 has 19 amino acids. Germline V gene data show CDR1 as SGHNT and CDR2 as YYREEE (reference sequence). V dropped 1 base and J dropped 6; count of bases not matched to a gene: 18. CDR3 protein: CASSLIYVASGGPGVEQYF. The CDR3 DNA reads TGTGCCAGCAGCTTGATTTACGTCGCTAGCGGGGGGCCGGGTGTCGAGCAGTACTTC.

This clone was counted a few times. This chain links TRBV7-9 with TRBJ2-7, with D perhaps TRBD2 (6 bases). Trimming took off 1 base at V and 5 bases at J, with 12 bases between the two ends. CDR3 length: 14 amino acids. CDR1 and CDR2 from the germline V gene are SEHNR and FQNEAQ (reference sequence). The CDR3 DNA reads TGTGCCAGCAGCTTAGTGTCCGGGGGAAACGAGCAGTACTTC. Amino acid sequence: CASSLVSGGNEQYF.

This clone appeared a single time. The chain links TRBV6-1 to TRBJ1-5, with a tentative D call TRBD1 (5 bases). The V end lost 5 bases, the J end lost 1 base, and 12 bases lay between the germline ends. The CDR3 is 15 residues long. Germline CDR1 MNHNS, CDR2 SASEGT. This chain's CDR3 is CASSFTGTSNQPQHF. The CDR3 DNA reads TGTGCCAGCAGTTTTACAGGTACCAGCAATCAGCCCCAGCATTTT.

V is TRBV29-1 and J is TRBJ1-2; possibly TRBD1 for D (6 bases). This CDR3 has 13 amino acids. Germline CDR1 and CDR2: SQVTM and ANQGSEA. Trimming pared 8 bases from V and 1 base from J, leaving 14 bases between. CDR3: CSTRTASNYGYTF. The CDR3 nucleotides read TGCAGCACCCGGACAGCCAGTAACTATGGCTACACCTTC.

The chain has TRBV5-1 and TRBJ2-5, with 10 bases matching TRBD2. The germline gives CDR1 SGHRS, CDR2 YFSETQ. The CDR3 length is 16 residues. With 0 bases clipped from V and 2 bases from J, the junction kept 4 bases outside the gene matches. The CDR3 here is CASSLGTSGRQETQYF. The CDR3 coding sequence is TGCGCCAGCAGCTTGGGGACTAGCGGAAGACAAGAGACCCAGTACTTC. The whole variable domain, filled in from reference TRBV5-1 and TRBJ2-5, reads KAGVTQTPRYLIKTRGQQVTLSCSPISGHRSVSWYQQTPGQGLQFLFEYFSETQRNKGNFPGRFSGRQFSNSRSEMNVSTLELGDSALYLCASSLGTSGRQETQYFGPGTRLLVL.

This chain links TRBV19 with TRBJ1-1; 7 positions match TRBD1. The germline gives CDR1 LNHDA, CDR2 SQIVND (reference sequence). V lost 5 bases to trimming and J lost 5 bases; unmatched junction nucleotides: 14. The CDR3 consists of 16 residues. CDR3: CASSPSSDRRRTEAFF. The CDR3 nucleotides read TGTGCCAGTAGTCCCTCATCGGACAGGCGGAGGACTGAAGCTTTCTTT.

The chain employs TRBV9 and TRBJ2-2; 7 bases are a match to TRBD1. V was pared by 0 bases and J by 8 bases, with 4 bases of the junction left unmatched. The length of the CDR3 is 14 residues. Germline V lookup: CDR1 SGDLS, CDR2 YYNGEE. Written as DNA, the CDR3 is TGTGCCAGCAGCGTAGGACAGGGACCAGGGGAGCTGTTTTTT. This codes for CASSVGQGPGELFF.

The chain couples TRBV7-9 to TRBJ1-4; unclear D gene. The CDR3 length is 16 residues. The germline CDR1 and CDR2 sequences are SEHNR and FQNEAQ (reference sequence). Trimming stripped 1 base from V and 5 bases from J, with 14 bases between. CDR3 region: CASSLGAGDKNEKLFF. In nucleotides, the CDR3 is TGTGCCAGCAGCTTAGGGGCCGGCGATAAGAATGAAAAACTGTTTTTT.

The chain has TRBV27 and TRBJ1-5; no definite D call. The germline CDR1 and CDR2 sequences are MNHEY and SMNVEV (reference sequence). The CDR3 spans 13 residues. Trimming pared 7 bases from V and 2 bases from J, leaving 9 bases between. The CDR3 region has the DNA TGTGCCAGCAACGCGGGTGGCAATCAGCCCCAGCATTTT. Protein: CASNAGGNQPQHF.

On this clone: The junction differs from germline at one of its ends, possibly a read error. This sequence joins TRBV4-1 and TRBJ2-7, with 9 positions matching TRBD2. The CDR3 contains 16 residues. Germline CDR1 and CDR2: MGHRA and YSYEKL. CDR3 sequence: CASGQVLAGDLYEQYF. CDR3 sequence (DNA): TGCGCCAGCGGCCAAGTTTTAGCGGGGGATTTGTACGAGCAGTACTTC.

The rearrangement joins TRBV27 to TRBJ2-1; 9 bases are shared with TRBD1. The CDR3 runs 16 residues. Per the germline V gene, CDR1 is MNHEY and CDR2 is SMNVEV (reference sequence). J lost 7 bases, V lost 2 bases, and 9 bases had no gene match. In DNA form, the CDR3 reads TGTGCCAGCAGTTTACTGGGACAGGGAATTGGGAATGAGCAGTTCTTC. It specifies CASSLLGQGIGNEQFF.

V usage is TRBV7-2 and J usage is TRBJ2-7, with a tentative D call TRBD2 (5 bases). Between the trimmed V and J ends, which lost 3 bases and 2 bases, there was a span of 8 bases. The CDR3 loop spans 13 amino acids. Per the germline V gene, CDR1 is SGHTA and CDR2 is FQGNSA. CDR3 in amino acids: CASSFIGAYEQYF. In DNA form, the CDR3 reads TGTGCCAGCAGCTTTATCGGGGCCTACGAGCAGTACTTC.

The chain links TRBV19 to TRBJ1-2; no definite D call. Germline CDR1 reads LNHDA; CDR2 reads SQIVND (reference sequence). V lost 2 bases to trimming and J lost 6 bases, with 10 bases between them. The CDR3 spans 13 residues. The DNA of the CDR3 is TGTGCCAGTAGTATATCGAGCGGCCATGGCTACACCTTC. Its protein is CASSISSGHGYTF.

The chain uses TRBV6-4 and TRBJ2-4, with D perhaps TRBD2 (7 bases). V dropped 3 bases and J dropped 9 bases, with 12 bases sitting between them. Germline V gene data show CDR1 as MRHNA and CDR2 as SNTAGT. The CDR3 has 13 amino acids. Here the CDR3 DNA reads TGTGCCAGCAGTGATGGGGGGGCTGGCATTCAGTACTTC. Protein product: CASSDGGAGIQYF.

V is TRBV9 and J is TRBJ1-1, with 8 bases aligning to TRBD1. The junction had 5 bases not matched to a gene; V was cut back by 3 bases and J by 1 base. This CDR3 has 15 amino acids. CDR1 SGDLS and CDR2 YYNGEE come from the germline V gene. CDR3 sequence: CASSASGTGNTEAFF. The CDR3 nucleotides read TGTGCCAGCAGCGCCTCCGGGACAGGGAACACTGAAGCTTTCTTT.

The gene calls are TRBV6-5 and TRBJ1-5, with 7 bases matching TRBD1. Germline lookup yields CDR1 MNHEY and CDR2 SVGAGI. With 6 bases clipped from V and 4 bases from J, the junction kept 9 bases outside the gene matches. The CDR3 covers 15 residues. Written as DNA, the CDR3 is TGTGCCAGCAGCTCAGGGCGACAGGGTAATCAGCCCCAGCATTTT. It is translated as CASSSGRQGNQPQHF.